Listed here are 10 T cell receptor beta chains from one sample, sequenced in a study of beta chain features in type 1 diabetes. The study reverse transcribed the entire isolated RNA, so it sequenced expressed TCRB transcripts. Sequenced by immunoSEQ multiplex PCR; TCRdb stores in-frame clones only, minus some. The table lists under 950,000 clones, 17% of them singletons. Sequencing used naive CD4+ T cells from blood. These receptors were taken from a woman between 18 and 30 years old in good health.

For the CDR3, the DNA is TGTGCCAGCAGCTTAGTCTCCGGGGTTGAAAAACTGTTTTTT. This codes for CASSLVSGVEKLFF. The chain has TRBV7-6 and TRBJ1-4; no clear D gene. CDR1 is SGHVS and CDR2 is FNYEAQ in the germline V gene. The length of the CDR3 is 14 residues. With 1 base removed from V and 7 bases from J, the gap between germline ends came to 10 bases.

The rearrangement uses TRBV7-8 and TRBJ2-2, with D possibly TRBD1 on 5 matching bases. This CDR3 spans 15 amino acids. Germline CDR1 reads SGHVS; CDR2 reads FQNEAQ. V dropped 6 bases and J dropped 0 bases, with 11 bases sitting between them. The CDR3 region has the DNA TGTGCCAGCAGTCTGAACAGGACGAACACCGGGGAGCTGTTTTTT. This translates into CASSLNRTNTGELFF.

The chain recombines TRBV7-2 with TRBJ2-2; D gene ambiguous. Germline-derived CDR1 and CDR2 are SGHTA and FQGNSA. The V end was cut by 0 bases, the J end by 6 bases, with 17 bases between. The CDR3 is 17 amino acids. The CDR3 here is CASSLAPGRSYPGELFF. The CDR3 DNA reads TGTGCCAGCAGCTTAGCGCCCGGACGTTCGTATCCCGGGGAGCTGTTTTTT.

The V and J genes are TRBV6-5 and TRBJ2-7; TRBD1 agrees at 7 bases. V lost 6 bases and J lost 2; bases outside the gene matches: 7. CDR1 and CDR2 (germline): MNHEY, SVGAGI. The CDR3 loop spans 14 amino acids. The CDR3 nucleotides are TGTGCCAGCAGCCCCGGGACAGACCCCTACGAGCAGTACTTC. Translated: CASSPGTDPYEQYF.

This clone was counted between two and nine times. CDR3 loop: CATRTGVSSYNEQFF. As DNA, the CDR3 is TGTGCCACCCGTACCGGGGTAAGCTCCTACAATGAGCAGTTCTTC. The chain carries TRBV6-1 and TRBJ2-1, with a weak D call TRBD2 (5 bases). The CDR3 consists of 15 residues. Trimming left V 10 bases short and J 0 bases short, with 16 bases between. CDR1 is MNHNS, CDR2 SASEGT, per germline.

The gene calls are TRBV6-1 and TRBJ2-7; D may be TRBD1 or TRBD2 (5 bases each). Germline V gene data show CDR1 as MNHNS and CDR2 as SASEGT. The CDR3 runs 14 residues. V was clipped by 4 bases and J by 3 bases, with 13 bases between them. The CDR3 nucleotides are TGTGCCAGCAGTGTTGGGACCCGAAACTACGAGCAGTACTTC. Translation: CASSVGTRNYEQYF.

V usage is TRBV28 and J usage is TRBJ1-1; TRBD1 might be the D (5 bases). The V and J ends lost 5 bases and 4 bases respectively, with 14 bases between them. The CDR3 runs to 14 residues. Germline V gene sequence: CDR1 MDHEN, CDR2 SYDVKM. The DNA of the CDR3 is TGTGCCAGCAGTCGATCACAGGTTGGCACTGAAGCTTTCTTT. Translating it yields CASSRSQVGTEAFF.

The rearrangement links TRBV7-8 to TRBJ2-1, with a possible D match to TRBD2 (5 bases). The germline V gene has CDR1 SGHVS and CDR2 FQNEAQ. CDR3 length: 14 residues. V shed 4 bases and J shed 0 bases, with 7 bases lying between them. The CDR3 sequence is CASSWESSYNEQFF. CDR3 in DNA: TGTGCCAGCAGCTGGGAGAGCTCCTACAATGAGCAGTTCTTC.

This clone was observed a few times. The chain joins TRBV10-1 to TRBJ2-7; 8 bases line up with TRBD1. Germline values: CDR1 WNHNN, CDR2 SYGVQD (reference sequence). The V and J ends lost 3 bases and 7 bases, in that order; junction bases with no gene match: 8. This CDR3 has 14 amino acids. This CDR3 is CASSELLDRDEQYF. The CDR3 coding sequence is TGCGCCAGCAGTGAACTCCTGGACAGGGATGAGCAGTACTTC.

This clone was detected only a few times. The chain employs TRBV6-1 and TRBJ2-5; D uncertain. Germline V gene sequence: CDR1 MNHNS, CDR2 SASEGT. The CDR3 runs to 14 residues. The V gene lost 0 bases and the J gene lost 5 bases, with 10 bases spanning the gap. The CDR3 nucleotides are TGTGCCAGCAGTGAAGCGGGCAGTAGTGAGACCCAGTACTTC. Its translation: CASSEAGSSETQYF.